This T cell receptor beta chain was retrieved from a study of T cells in women clearing cervical HPV infection. The overall study: Case blood was drawn when the lesion was first found; control blood after infection became undetectable. Study outcomes and limitations: CIN3+ cases had significantly higher TCR richness than controls; evenness did not differ.

immunoSEQ multiplex PCR used an average of about 1.3 ug genomic DNA. Profiled with immunoSEQ multiplex PCR; TCRdb holds only in-frame clones, not every one. This repertoire includes approximately 41,000 clones. Note on this clone: What it binds is unknown.

The material sequenced was blood buffy coat. The origin of this receptor is a woman aged 18-70 years with a cervical HPV16 infection that either progressed to CIN3+ or cleared (not recorded which).

The CDR3 DNA, read in part, is TGTGCCACCGAAAAGGTAGCGGATTTAACAGATACG. Protein: CATEKVADLTDT. The full-length CDR3 reads as CATEKVADLTDTQYF. This chain uses TRBV15 with TRBJ2-3, with a possible D match to TRBD2 (6 bases). The read gets to within 3 residues of the CDR3 end, and the germline J gene fills in the rest. Trimming took off 8 bases at V and 3 bases at J, with 18 bases between the two ends. CDR1 and CDR2 (germline): LNHNV, YYDKDF (reference sequence). CDR3 length: 15 amino acids.